This record covers a single T cell receptor beta chain. What it binds is not known. Trimming pared 10 bases from V and 8 bases from J, leaving 17 bases between. This CDR3 is built from 13 residues. The germline CDR1 and CDR2 sequences are MNHNS and SASEGT. This specimen belongs to a study of T cell repertoires in cytomegalovirus infection. The overall study: CMV infection and matching HLA type were both indicated by public TCR beta signatures. Points from the study as a whole: Of the TCR beta families, the public ones yielded a cumulative frequency that identified carriers of CMV plus the relevant HLA. HLA-C-restricted CMV-specific TCR beta clonotypes were dominant in the ex vivo response.

TCRdb recomputed calls from the reads with MiXCR, one row per CDR3 protein. This table has more than 650,000 distinct CDR3 sequences, under 40% appearing once. This chain joins TRBV6-1 and TRBJ1-4; tentatively, D is TRBD1 (5 bases). The clonotype comes from a human donor in good health (CMV status not recorded). Some clones in this sample may be carry-over from other donors' samples. The sample was PBMCs. The CDR3 DNA sequence: TGTGCCACCCAGCGGGGACCTAGAGAAAAACTGTTTTTT. This encodes CATQRGPREKLFF.